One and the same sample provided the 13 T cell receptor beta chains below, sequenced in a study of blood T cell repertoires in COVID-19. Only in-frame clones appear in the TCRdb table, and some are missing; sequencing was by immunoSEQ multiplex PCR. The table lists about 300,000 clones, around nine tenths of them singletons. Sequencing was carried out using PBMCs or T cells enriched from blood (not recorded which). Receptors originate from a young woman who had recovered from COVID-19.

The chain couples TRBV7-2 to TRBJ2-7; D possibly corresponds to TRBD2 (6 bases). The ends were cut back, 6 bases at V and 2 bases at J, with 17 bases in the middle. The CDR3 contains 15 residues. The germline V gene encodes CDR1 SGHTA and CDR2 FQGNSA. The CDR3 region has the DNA TGTGCCAGCAGTTTCGCCCGGGGAGGTACCTACGAGCAGTACTTC. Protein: CASSFARGGTYEQYF.

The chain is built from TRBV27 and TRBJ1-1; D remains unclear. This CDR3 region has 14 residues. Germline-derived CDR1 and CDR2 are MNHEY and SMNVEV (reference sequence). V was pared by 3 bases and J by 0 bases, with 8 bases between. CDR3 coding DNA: TGTGCCAGCAGTTTCTTTCCTCTGAACACTGAAGCTTTCTTT. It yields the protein CASSFFPLNTEAFF.

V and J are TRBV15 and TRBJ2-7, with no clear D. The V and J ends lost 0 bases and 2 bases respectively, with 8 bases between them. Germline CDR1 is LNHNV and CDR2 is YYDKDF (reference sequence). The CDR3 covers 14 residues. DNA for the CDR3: TGTGCCACCAGCAGAGATGCACGGGCCTACGAGCAGTACTTC. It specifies CATSRDARAYEQYF.

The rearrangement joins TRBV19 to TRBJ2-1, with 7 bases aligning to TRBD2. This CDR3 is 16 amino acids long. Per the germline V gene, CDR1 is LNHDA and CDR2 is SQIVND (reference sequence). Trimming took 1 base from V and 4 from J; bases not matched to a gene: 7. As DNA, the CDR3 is TGTGCCAGTAGTATAGGGGGGGGAACCGTTTACAATGAGCAGTTCTTC. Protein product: CASSIGGGTVYNEQFF.

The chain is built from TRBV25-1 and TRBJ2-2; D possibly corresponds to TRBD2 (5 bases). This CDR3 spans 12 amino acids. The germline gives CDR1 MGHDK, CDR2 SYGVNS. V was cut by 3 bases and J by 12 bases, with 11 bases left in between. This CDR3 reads CASSERVSQLFF. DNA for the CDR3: TGTGCCAGCAGTGAGAGGGTGTCCCAGCTGTTTTTT.

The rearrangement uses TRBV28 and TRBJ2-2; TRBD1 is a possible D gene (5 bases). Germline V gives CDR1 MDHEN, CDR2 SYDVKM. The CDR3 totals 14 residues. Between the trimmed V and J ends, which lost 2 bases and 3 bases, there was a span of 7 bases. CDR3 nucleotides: TGTGCCAGCAGTTTAAGGGGCTACACCGGGGAGCTGTTTTTT. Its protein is CASSLRGYTGELFF.

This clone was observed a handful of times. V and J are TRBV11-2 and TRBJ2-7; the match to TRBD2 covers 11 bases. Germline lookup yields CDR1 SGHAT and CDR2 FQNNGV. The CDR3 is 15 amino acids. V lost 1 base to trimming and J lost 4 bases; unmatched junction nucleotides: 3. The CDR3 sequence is CASSLAASGGYEQYF. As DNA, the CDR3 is TGTGCCAGCAGCTTAGCGGCTAGCGGGGGGTACGAGCAGTACTTC.

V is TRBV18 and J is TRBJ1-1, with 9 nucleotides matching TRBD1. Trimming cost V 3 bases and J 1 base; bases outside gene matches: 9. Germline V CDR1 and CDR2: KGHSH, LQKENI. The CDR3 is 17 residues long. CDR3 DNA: TGTGCCAGCTCACCCACCGGGACAGGGAGCGGGAACACTGAAGCTTTCTTT. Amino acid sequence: CASSPTGTGSGNTEAFF.

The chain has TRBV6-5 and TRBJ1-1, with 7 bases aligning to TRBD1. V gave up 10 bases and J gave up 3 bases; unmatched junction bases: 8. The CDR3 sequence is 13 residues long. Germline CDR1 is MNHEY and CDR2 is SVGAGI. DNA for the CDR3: TGTGCCACCAAGTCGGGACAGCACACTGAAGCTTTCTTT. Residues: CATKSGQHTEAFF.

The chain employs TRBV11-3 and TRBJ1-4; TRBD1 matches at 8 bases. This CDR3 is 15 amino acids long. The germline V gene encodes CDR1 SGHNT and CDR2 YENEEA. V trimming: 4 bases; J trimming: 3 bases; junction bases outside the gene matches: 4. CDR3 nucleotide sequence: TGTGCCAGCAGCTCTGACAGGGGCCCTAATGAAAAACTGTTTTTT. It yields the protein CASSSDRGPNEKLFF.

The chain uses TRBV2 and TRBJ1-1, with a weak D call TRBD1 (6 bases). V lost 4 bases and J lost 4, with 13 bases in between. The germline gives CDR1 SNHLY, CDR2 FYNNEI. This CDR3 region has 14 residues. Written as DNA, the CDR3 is TGTGCCAGCAGTGGTAACAGGGTAGGCACTGAAGCTTTCTTT. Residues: CASSGNRVGTEAFF.

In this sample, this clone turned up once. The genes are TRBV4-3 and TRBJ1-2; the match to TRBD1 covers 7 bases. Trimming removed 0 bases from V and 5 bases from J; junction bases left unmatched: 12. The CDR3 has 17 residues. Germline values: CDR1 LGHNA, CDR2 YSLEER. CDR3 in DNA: TGCGCCAGCAGCCAAGAGGGGGTTGGCAGGGGGAAGTATGGCTACACCTTC. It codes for CASSQEGVGRGKYGYTF.

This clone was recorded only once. The CDR3 DNA is TGTGCCAGCAGCCAAGGGATAACTAGCGGGAGGGCCCACTCCTACGAGCAGTACTTC. It yields the protein CASSQGITSGRAHSYEQYF. The chain combines TRBV3-1 (or the pseudogene TRBV3-2) with TRBJ2-7; TRBD2 agrees at 13 bases. J gave up 0 bases and V 1 base, and 9 bases lay outside the gene matches. Germline CDR1 reads LGHDT; CDR2 reads YNNKEL (reference sequence). This CDR3 contains 19 residues.